The clone carrying this T cell receptor (beta chain) has only a few counts. No antigen is known for it. This sample is drawn from a study of CD8+ T cells in alopecia areata. Study-wide background: Treatment comprised oral tofacitinib, 5 to 10 mg twice daily, in treated patients. Tofacitinib continued for 6 to 18 months and was then withheld for 6 months. Whole-study findings and limits: Sequenced scalp T cells also include alphabeta T cells resident in normal skin.

CDR1 is SGHRS, CDR2 YFSETQ, per germline. This CDR3 is built from 17 residues. V lost 1 base and J 1 base, leaving 17 bases between the germline ends. As the sequencing template, cDNA was produced by extracting RNA and reverse transcribing it. TCRdb's copy holds only in-frame clones and misses some; the assay was immunoSEQ multiplex PCR. The data show more than 95,000 clones, with 35% to 45% seen just once and roughly 1.3% held by the top ten. This rearrangement joins TRBV5-1 to TRBJ1-2; D may be TRBD1 (5 bases). What was sequenced was CD4+ T cells sorted from blood. This receptor was obtained from a human donor with alopecia areata. CDR3 sequence: CASSLRGVGAFNYGYTF. CDR3 nucleotides: TGCGCCAGCAGCTTGAGGGGAGTCGGGGCCTTTAACTATGGCTACACCTTC.